The TCR beta chain under discussion was sequenced for a study of blood T cell repertoires in COVID-19. For the study at large: Specimens from acute and convalescent COVID-19 originated in the United States, Italy and Spain.

Those who participated ranged in age from roughly 18 to 90 years and resided in approximately 23 US areas. This clone appeared a single time. Produced via immunoSEQ multiplex PCR; TCRdb's table is partial and in-frame only. The sample includes 350,000 to 450,000 clones, roughly four fifths of them seen just once. Germline V gives CDR1 MRHNA, CDR2 SNTAGT. CDR3 size: 14 residues. The trim removed 6 bases at V and 1 base at J, leaving 3 bases unmatched. The gene calls are TRBV6-4 and TRBJ2-1; TRBD1 agrees at 7 bases. Material for sequencing was PBMCs or T cells enriched from blood (not recorded which). The sequence was collected from a woman in her 50s who had recovered from COVID-19. CDR3 in DNA: TGTGCCAGCAGCCGACAGGGTTCCTACAATGAGCAGTTCTTC. Amino acid sequence: CASSRQGSYNEQFF.